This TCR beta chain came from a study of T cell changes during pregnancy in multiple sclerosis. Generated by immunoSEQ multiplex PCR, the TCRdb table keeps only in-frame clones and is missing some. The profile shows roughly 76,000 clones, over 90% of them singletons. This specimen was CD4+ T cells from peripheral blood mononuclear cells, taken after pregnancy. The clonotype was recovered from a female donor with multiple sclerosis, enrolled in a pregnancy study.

CDR3 loop: CASSRTGSSYGYTF. CDR3 coding DNA: TGTGCCAGTAGTAGGACAGGGTCTAGCTATGGCTACACCTTC. J is TRBJ1-2 and V is TRBV19, with TRBD1 identical over 8 bases. V dropped 4 bases and J dropped 4; count of bases not matched to a gene: 5. The CDR3 is 14 amino acids. In germline, CDR1 is LNHDA, CDR2 SQIVND (reference sequence).